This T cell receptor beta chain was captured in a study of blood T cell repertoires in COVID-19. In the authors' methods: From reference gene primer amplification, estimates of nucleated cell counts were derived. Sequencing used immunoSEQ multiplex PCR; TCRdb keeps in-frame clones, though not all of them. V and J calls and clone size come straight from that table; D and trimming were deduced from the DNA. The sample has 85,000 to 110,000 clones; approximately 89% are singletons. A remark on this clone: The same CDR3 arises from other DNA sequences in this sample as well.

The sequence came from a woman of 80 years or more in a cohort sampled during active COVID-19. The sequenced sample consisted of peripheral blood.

CDR3 DNA sequence: TGTGCCAGCAGCTCGCAAGAGACCCAGTACTTC. Protein sequence: CASSSQETQYF. This sequence joins TRBV11-2 and TRBJ2-5; D remains unclear. The ends were cut back, 4 bases at V and 2 bases at J, with 2 bases in the middle. CDR3 length: 11 residues. Germline V gene sequence: CDR1 SGHAT, CDR2 FQNNGV.